Presented here are 20 T cell receptor beta chains from one specimen sequenced in a study of blood T cell repertoires in COVID-19 (dated by TCRdb to about 2020). Library preparation employed the immunoSEQ multiplex PCR assay. TCRdb provides this immuneACCESS table in a form limited to in-frame rearrangements. Some clones are lacking; in checked studies, under half of them reflect an unresolved V gene, and why the rest are absent is not known. The table for this sample lists approximately 39,000 clones; over 85% of them were counted only once. The top ten clones comprise over 4% of the sample. The sequencing sample was made of peripheral blood. The receptors here all came from a human donor with active COVID-19. The donor label of this sample is uncertain.

The chain couples TRBV5-1 to TRBJ1-2; D remains ambiguous. V gave up 5 bases and J gave up 6 bases, with 11 bases separating them. Germline assignment: CDR1 SGHRS and CDR2 YFSETQ. CDR3 length equals 12 residues. Here the CDR3 reads CASSIRNHGYTF. CDR3 DNA: TGCGCCAGCAGTATCAGGAACCATGGCTACACCTTC.

This sequence joins TRBV28 and TRBJ2-7, with 7 bases matching TRBD1. This CDR3 region has 15 residues. Germline V gene sequence: CDR1 MDHEN, CDR2 SYDVKM. V lost 5 bases, J lost 5 bases, and 12 bases stayed unmatched. The CDR3 DNA reads as TGTGCCAGCAGTCCATGGACAGGATCTCTCCACGAGCAGTACTTC. It codes for CASSPWTGSLHEQYF.

V gene TRBV2 combines with J gene TRBJ1-5; a weak D match, TRBD1 (6 bases). From germline, CDR1 is SNHLY and CDR2 FYNNEI. The CDR3 consists of 13 residues. Trimming removed 5 bases at V and 5 bases at J, with 10 bases between. CDR3 in amino acids: CASSQGLDQPQHF. The CDR3 DNA sequence: TGTGCCAGCAGTCAGGGGTTGGATCAGCCCCAGCATTTT.

The chain uses TRBV28 and TRBJ2-7; TRBD1 aligns across 7 bases. Trimming at V came to 10 bases and at J to 2 bases, leaving 11 bases not matched to a gene. Germline CDR1 MDHEN, CDR2 SYDVKM. CDR3 length: 14 residues. DNA for the CDR3: TGTGCCACACAAACTCATGGACAGGCCTACGAGCAGTACTTC. Protein product: CATQTHGQAYEQYF.

This clone was seen only once. The chain recombines TRBV20-1 with TRBJ1-3, with 12 bases fitting TRBD1. V shed 3 bases, J shed 6 bases, and the junction held 6 bases outside the gene matches. This CDR3 spans 15 amino acids. Germline-derived CDR1 and CDR2 are DFQATT and SNEGSKA (reference sequence). The CDR3 nucleotides are TGCAGTGCTAGTCCCGGGACAGGGGGCGTAAACACCATATATTTT. It specifies CSASPGTGGVNTIYF.

This clone is deemed medium-sized. V usage is TRBV18 and J usage is TRBJ1-1; the D gene is possibly TRBD1 (6 bases). Trimming took 4 bases from V and 11 from J, leaving 17 bases between them. Germline V gene sequence: CDR1 KGHSH, CDR2 LQKENI. The CDR3 covers 13 residues. In nucleotides, the CDR3 is TGTGCCAGCTCACAGGCAGGGGATACTCTGGCTTTCTTT. Protein: CASSQAGDTLAFF.

The CDR3, as DNA: TGCAGCTTCGATACAGCCTCCTTAATCAATGAGCAGTTCTTC. The encoded protein is CSFDTASLINEQFF. The chain links TRBV29-1 to TRBJ2-1, with D unresolved. Germline CDR1 and CDR2: SQVTM and ANQGSEA. The length of the CDR3 is 14 residues. Trimming stripped 8 bases from V and 6 bases from J, with 20 bases between.

The V call is TRBV3-1 (or the pseudogene TRBV3-2), the J call TRBJ2-2; D may be TRBD2 (6 bases). Trimming shortened V by 5 bases and J by 2 bases, and 9 bases separated the two germline ends. This CDR3 is 14 amino acids long. Germline values: CDR1 LGHDT, CDR2 YNNKEL (reference sequence). CDR3 nucleotides: TGTGCCAGCAGCACTAGCCCAAACACCGGGGAGCTGTTTTTT. Encoded protein: CASSTSPNTGELFF.

The rearrangement links TRBV27 to TRBJ1-2, with TRBD1 identical over 10 bases. The junction had 15 bases not matched to a gene; V was cut back by 0 bases and J by 8 bases. Germline-derived CDR1 and CDR2 are MNHEY and SMNVEV (reference sequence). This CDR3 spans 18 amino acids. This CDR3 is CASSLSGTGDLSEWGYTF. The DNA for the CDR3 is TGTGCCAGCAGTTTATCCGGGACAGGGGATTTATCGGAATGGGGCTACACCTTC.

CDR3 amino acids: CASSEDSNYGYTF. Written as DNA, the CDR3 is TGCGCCAGCAGCGAGGACAGTAACTATGGCTACACCTTC. V and J are TRBV5-1 and TRBJ1-2, with D tentatively TRBD1 (6 bases). Trimming removed 4 bases from V and 1 base from J, with 8 bases in between. Looked up from germline, CDR1 is SGHRS and CDR2 is YFSETQ. There are 13 residues in the CDR3.

V and J are TRBV3-1 (or the pseudogene TRBV3-2) and TRBJ1-1; TRBD1 matches at 8 bases. The CDR3 loop spans 13 amino acids. CDR1 is LGHDT and CDR2 is YNNKEL in the germline V gene (reference sequence). J gave up 5 bases and V 3 bases, and 2 bases lay outside the gene matches. Written as DNA, the CDR3 is TGTGCCAGCAGCCATCAGGGGGCGACTGAAGCTTTCTTT. Translated: CASSHQGATEAFF.

The chain carries TRBV7-9 and TRBJ1-4, with 7 bases aligning to TRBD1. Germline V gives CDR1 SEHNR, CDR2 FQNEAQ (reference sequence). V shed 5 bases, J shed 12 bases, and the junction held 9 bases outside the gene matches. There are 13 residues in the CDR3. This CDR3 reads CASSTRGQVELFF. CDR3 nucleotides: TGTGCCAGCAGCACTAGGGGGCAAGTGGAACTGTTTTTT.

The V call is TRBV6-5, the J call TRBJ1-6; 7 bases align to TRBD1. CDR1 is MNHEY, CDR2 SVGAGI, per germline. CDR3 length equals 14 residues. V lost 3 bases, J lost 7 bases, and 3 bases stayed unmatched. Here the CDR3 reads CASSYPGGNSPLHF. The DNA of the CDR3 is TGTGCCAGCAGTTATCCAGGGGGGAATTCACCCCTCCACTTT.

The V and J genes are TRBV6-5 and TRBJ2-1, with D perhaps matching TRBD2 (9 bases). Trimming cost V 4 bases and J 9 bases, with 19 bases left between them. Germline V gene lookup returns CDR1 MNHEY and CDR2 SVGAGI. The CDR3 totals 15 residues. CDR3 protein: CASSSTSGTGGEQFF. CDR3 DNA sequence: TGTGCCAGCAGTTCGACTAGCGGAACAGGGGGTGAGCAGTTCTTC.

V usage is TRBV5-6 and J usage is TRBJ1-4; D gene uncertain. The CDR3 has 12 amino acids. Germline V gene sequence: CDR1 SGHDT, CDR2 YYEEEE. Trimming pared 4 bases from V and 7 bases from J, leaving 8 bases between. DNA for the CDR3: TGTGCCAGCAGCCGAGGTTTTGAAAAACTGTTTTTT. It is translated as CASSRGFEKLFF.

CDR3 nucleotides: TGTGCCAGCAGTCAGACTAGCGGGGGCAATGAGCAGTTCTTC. Translation: CASSQTSGGNEQFF. The chain links TRBV3-1 (or the pseudogene TRBV3-2) to TRBJ2-1; TRBD2 agrees at 12 bases. Unmatched junction bases numbered 3, after V lost 6 bases and J lost 6 bases. Germline V lookup: CDR1 LGHDT, CDR2 YNNKEL (reference sequence). The CDR3 length is 14 residues.

The chain recombines TRBV10-1 with TRBJ2-2; TRBD2 matches 7 bases. J was trimmed by 4 bases and V by 5 bases; bases with no gene match: 7. Germline values: CDR1 WNHNN, CDR2 SYGVQD (reference sequence). The CDR3 spans 15 residues. In nucleotides, the CDR3 is TGCGCCAGCAGTCCCACTATAGCGGGCACCGGGGAGCTGTTTTTT. It encodes CASSPTIAGTGELFF.

The gene calls are TRBV5-1 and TRBJ2-7; a weak D match, TRBD2 (6 bases). Germline V gene sequence: CDR1 SGHRS, CDR2 YFSETQ. The CDR3 length is 14 residues. Trimming pared 0 bases from V and 1 base from J, leaving 8 bases between. The CDR3 reads CASSLGAGSYEQYF. In DNA form, the CDR3 reads TGCGCCAGCAGCTTGGGGGCGGGGTCCTACGAGCAGTACTTC. Full variable domain (rest looked up from reference TRBV5-1 and TRBJ2-7): KAGVTQTPRYLIKTRGQQVTLSCSPISGHRSVSWYQQTPGQGLQFLFEYFSETQRNKGNFPGRFSGRQFSNSRSEMNVSTLELGDSALYLCASSLGAGSYEQYFGPGTRLTVT.

The chain employs TRBV6-4 and TRBJ1-4; TRBD1 aligns across 7 bases. J lost 7 bases, V lost 6 bases, and 8 bases had no gene match. Germline CDR1 and CDR2: MRHNA and SNTAGT. The CDR3 consists of 14 residues. CDR3 DNA sequence: TGTGCCAGCAGGAGAGAACGGGACAGTGAAAAACTGTTTTTT. This translates into CASRRERDSEKLFF.

This clone has a single count. This rearrangement joins TRBV7-9 to TRBJ2-1; D not certain. V was trimmed by 2 bases and J by 0 bases, leaving 8 bases between them. This CDR3 is built from 15 residues. The germline CDR1 and CDR2 sequences are SEHNR and FQNEAQ (reference sequence). Here the CDR3 reads CASSLYDSSYNEQFF. The CDR3 nucleotides are TGTGCCAGCAGCTTATACGATAGCTCCTACAATGAGCAGTTCTTC.